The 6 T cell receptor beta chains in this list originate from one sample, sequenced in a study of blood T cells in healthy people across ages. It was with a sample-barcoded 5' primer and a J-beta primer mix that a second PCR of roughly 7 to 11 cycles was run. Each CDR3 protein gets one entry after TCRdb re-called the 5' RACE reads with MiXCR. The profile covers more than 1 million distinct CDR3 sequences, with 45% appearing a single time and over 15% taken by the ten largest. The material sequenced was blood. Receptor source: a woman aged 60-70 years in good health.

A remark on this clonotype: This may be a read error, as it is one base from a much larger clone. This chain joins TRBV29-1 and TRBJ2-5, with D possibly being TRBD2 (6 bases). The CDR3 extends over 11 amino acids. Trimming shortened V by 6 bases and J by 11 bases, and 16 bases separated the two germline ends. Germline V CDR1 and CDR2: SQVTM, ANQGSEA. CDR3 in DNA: TGCAGCGTCGGGACGTGGGGGGAGCAGTACTTC. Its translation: CSVGTWGEQYF.

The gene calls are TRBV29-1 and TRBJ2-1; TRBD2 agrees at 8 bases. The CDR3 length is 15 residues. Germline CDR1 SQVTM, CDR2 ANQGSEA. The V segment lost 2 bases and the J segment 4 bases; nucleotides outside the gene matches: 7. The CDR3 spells CSVERGSSGYNEQFF. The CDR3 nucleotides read TGCAGCGTTGAAAGAGGGTCTAGCGGGTACAATGAGCAGTTCTTC.

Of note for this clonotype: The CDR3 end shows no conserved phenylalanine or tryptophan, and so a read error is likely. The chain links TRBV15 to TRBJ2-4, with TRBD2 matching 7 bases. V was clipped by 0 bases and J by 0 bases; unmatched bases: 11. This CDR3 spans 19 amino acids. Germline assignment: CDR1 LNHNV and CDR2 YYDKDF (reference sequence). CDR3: CATSRESQGGSLAKNIQYL. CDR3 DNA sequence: TGTGCCACCAGCAGAGAGAGTCAGGGAGGGAGCCTAGCCAAAAACATTCAGTACCTC.

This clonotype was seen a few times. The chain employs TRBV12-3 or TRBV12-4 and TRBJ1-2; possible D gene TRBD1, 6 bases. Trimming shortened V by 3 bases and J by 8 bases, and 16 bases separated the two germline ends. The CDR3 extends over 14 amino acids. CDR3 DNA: TGTGCCAGCAGTTTTCGGGACACCCGTTACGGCTACACCTTC. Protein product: CASSFRDTRYGYTF.

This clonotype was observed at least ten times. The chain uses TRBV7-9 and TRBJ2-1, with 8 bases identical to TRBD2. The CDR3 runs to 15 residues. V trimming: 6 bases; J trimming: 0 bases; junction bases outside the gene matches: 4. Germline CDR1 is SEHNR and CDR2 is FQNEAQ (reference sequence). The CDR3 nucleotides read TGTGCCAGCAGGCTAGCGGGTAGCTCCTACAATGAGCAGTTCTTC. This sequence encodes CASRLAGSSYNEQFF.

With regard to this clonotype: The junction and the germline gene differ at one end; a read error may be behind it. The CDR3 loop reads CASSERVLRGYNSPPHF. Here the CDR3 DNA reads TGTGCCAGCAGTGAAAGGGTCCTCCGTGGATATAATTCACCCCCCCACTTT. J is TRBJ1-6 and V is TRBV6-1, with D uncertain. The CDR3 has 17 residues. Germline CDR1 MNHNS, CDR2 SASEGT.